The 27 T cell receptor beta chains given below trace back to one sample, sequenced in a study of cytomegalovirus exposure and HLA in healthy donors (dated by TCRdb to 2016 to 2017). Receptor libraries were prepared by the immunoSEQ multiplex PCR assay. For the multiplex PCR, a mixture combining 60 forward primers for TCR Vbeta segments and 13 reverse primers for TCR Jbeta segments was used. Sourced from immuneACCESS, this table was stored by TCRdb with only in-frame sequences that have V and J called. A share of the clones is absent; for the studies checked, an unresolved V gene accounts for under half, and the remainder has no known explanation. This sample's listing comprises some 160,000 clones. The ten most abundant clones make up under 2.5% of the sample. The sequencing sample was made of PBMCs. Receptors originate from a man between 25 and 39 years old in good health and CMV-seronegative.

V usage is TRBV11-3 and J usage is TRBJ2-5, with D perhaps matching TRBD1 (5 bases). This CDR3 spans 15 amino acids. CDR1 and CDR2 (germline): SGHNT, YENEEA. V was pared by 5 bases and J by 3 bases, with 16 bases between. In DNA form, the CDR3 reads TGTGCCAGCAGCGCACCGAGTGGGGCCAAAGAGACCCAGTACTTC. As protein: CASSAPSGAKETQYF.

The chain carries TRBV2 and TRBJ2-5, with 10 bases identical to TRBD2. Germline V lookup: CDR1 SNHLY, CDR2 FYNNEI. J lost 11 bases, V lost 1 base, and 10 bases had no gene match. The CDR3 totals 15 residues. This CDR3 reads CASSEGLAGVGEQYF. In nucleotides, the CDR3 is TGTGCCAGCAGTGAAGGTCTAGCGGGAGTTGGGGAGCAGTACTTC.

V gene TRBV5-1 combines with J gene TRBJ2-3; D perhaps matches TRBD2 (5 bases). V was cut by 4 bases and J by 2 bases, with 14 bases left in between. CDR3 size: 15 residues. The germline gives CDR1 SGHRS, CDR2 YFSETQ. The CDR3 here is CASSIPVGDTDTQYF. DNA of the CDR3: TGCGCCAGCAGCATTCCTGTCGGGGACACAGATACGCAGTATTTT.

On this clone: Other DNA sequences in this sample translate to the same CDR3. The chain's CDR3 is CASSLDRNQPQHF. DNA of the CDR3: TGTGCCAGCAGCTTAGATCGGAATCAGCCCCAGCATTTT. The chain employs TRBV11-2 and TRBJ1-5; D is uncertain. Trimming removed 0 bases at V and 4 bases at J, with 4 bases between. Germline values: CDR1 SGHAT, CDR2 FQNNGV. The CDR3 consists of 13 residues.

The chain has TRBV7-9 and TRBJ1-1; TRBD1 agrees at 7 bases. There are 14 residues in the CDR3. The germline gives CDR1 SEHNR, CDR2 FQNEAQ (reference sequence). Unmatched junction bases numbered 6, after V lost 0 bases and J lost 8 bases. CDR3 sequence: CASSLALGTAEAFF. CDR3 nucleotides: TGTGCCAGCAGCTTAGCGCTCGGGACAGCCGAAGCTTTCTTT.

This sequence joins TRBV13 and TRBJ2-7, with TRBD1 identical over 7 bases. V shed 1 base and J 0 bases; nucleotides not matched to a gene: 3. CDR3 size: 15 residues. Germline V lookup: CDR1 PRHDT, CDR2 FYEKMQ (reference sequence). The CDR3 region is CASSLVGGASYEQYF. The CDR3 nucleotides are TGTGCCAGCAGCTTAGTAGGGGGCGCCTCCTACGAGCAGTACTTC.

V gene TRBV10-3 combines with J gene TRBJ1-2, with D tentatively TRBD1 (5 bases). The CDR3 contains 13 residues. Trimming took off 11 bases at V and 1 base at J, with 14 bases between the two ends. Germline loops: CDR1 ENHRY, CDR2 SYGVKD. CDR3 amino acids: CASTGQINYGYTF. CDR3 nucleotide sequence: TGTGCCTCAACAGGACAAATTAACTATGGCTACACCTTC.

Note on this clone: A junction boundary mismatches the germline segment, possibly from a read error. This chain connects TRBV7-9 to TRBJ2-2; weak D call: TRBD1 (6 bases). This CDR3 spans 15 amino acids. Germline V gene lookup returns CDR1 SEHNR and CDR2 FQNEAQ (reference sequence). The CDR3 coding sequence is TGTGCCAGCAGCCTAGCCGGGACAACGGCCGGGGAGCTGTTTTTT. It encodes CASSLAGTTAGELFF.

The J gene is TRBJ2-3, the V gene TRBV5-1, with 8 positions matching TRBD1. This CDR3 has 14 residues. Germline lookup yields CDR1 SGHRS and CDR2 YFSETQ. Trimming took 4 bases from V and 0 from J; bases not matched to a gene: 1. CDR3 in DNA: TGCGCCAGCAGCCAGGGGGCTAGCACAGATACGCAGTATTTT. This encodes CASSQGASTDTQYF.

The chain has TRBV6-5 and TRBJ1-1; TRBD1 agrees at 8 bases. The CDR3 extends over 12 amino acids. Germline CDR1 and CDR2: MNHEY and SVGAGI. J was trimmed by 3 bases and V by 7 bases; bases with no gene match: 1. The DNA for the CDR3 is TGTGCCAGCAACAGGGGGGACACTGAAGCTTTCTTT. Residues: CASNRGDTEAFF.

The chain has TRBV5-4 and TRBJ2-7; 8 bases agree with TRBD2. Per germline, CDR1 SGHNT and CDR2 YYREEE (reference sequence). V dropped 1 base and J dropped 2; count of bases not matched to a gene: 5. The CDR3 sequence is 15 residues long. The CDR3 DNA reads TGTGCCAGCAGCTTGAAATTAGCGGGGACCTACGAGCAGTACTTC. Its translation is CASSLKLAGTYEQYF.

This chain joins TRBV5-4 and TRBJ2-1; perhaps TRBD2 as D (6 bases). This CDR3 has 15 amino acids. Trimming took 0 bases from V and 6 from J, leaving 13 bases between them. Germline CDR1 SGHNT, CDR2 YYREEE (reference sequence). CDR3 amino acids: CASSLARERFNEQFF. In DNA form, the CDR3 reads TGTGCCAGCAGCTTGGCGCGGGAAAGGTTCAATGAGCAGTTCTTC.

The V gene is TRBV25-1, the J gene TRBJ1-2, with TRBD1 as a possible D gene (5 bases). This CDR3 region has 13 residues. Trimming took off 7 bases at V and 2 bases at J, with 11 bases between the two ends. Germline CDR1 MGHDK, CDR2 SYGVNS. For the CDR3, the DNA is TGTGCCAGCACCCTACAGGAAAACTATGGCTACACCTTC. It codes for CASTLQENYGYTF.

This sequence joins TRBV11-2 and TRBJ2-5; TRBD1 matches at 7 bases. The DNA matches TRBJ2-7 better at its end, which makes the J call doubtful. Germline V gene sequence: CDR1 SGHAT, CDR2 FQNNGV. CDR3 length: 14 residues. CDR3 DNA: TGTGCCAGCAGCTCTTACAGGGGAGCCTACGAGCAGTACTTC. Translation: CASSSYRGAYEQYF.

V and J are TRBV19 and TRBJ2-2; 7 nucleotides align to TRBD1. J was trimmed by 0 bases and V by 3 bases; bases with no gene match: 10. The CDR3 totals 18 residues. Germline values: CDR1 LNHDA, CDR2 SQIVND (reference sequence). The CDR3, as DNA: TGTGCCAGTAGTATGTGGGGGAACAGGGGCCCGAACACCGGGGAGCTGTTTTTT. Amino acids: CASSMWGNRGPNTGELFF.

This sequence joins TRBV5-1 and TRBJ2-5, with 11 bases that match TRBD1. Per the germline V gene, CDR1 is SGHRS and CDR2 is YFSETQ. Losses at the gene ends were 5 bases for V and 5 bases for J; bases not matched to a gene: 8. The length of the CDR3 is 15 residues. CDR3 nucleotides: TGCGCCAGCAGTTACGGACAGGGGGCGACGGAGACCCAGTACTTC. Translating gives CASSYGQGATETQYF.

The rearrangement uses TRBV10-2 and TRBJ2-7; D perhaps matches TRBD1 (6 bases). The V gene lost 0 bases and the J gene lost 1 base, with 7 bases spanning the gap. Germline assignment: CDR1 WSHSY and CDR2 SAAADI. The CDR3 sequence is 14 residues long. The CDR3 reads CASSESTGSYEQYF. Here the CDR3 DNA reads TGCGCCAGCAGTGAGTCGACAGGATCCTACGAGCAGTACTTC.

The rearrangement uses TRBV7-3 and TRBJ2-7; 10 bases match TRBD1. Germline values: CDR1 SGHTA, CDR2 FQGTGA. The CDR3 covers 14 residues. Trimming at V came to 5 bases and at J to 4 bases, leaving 5 bases not matched to a gene. This chain's CDR3 is CASSLTGGTYEQYF. The CDR3 coding sequence is TGTGCCAGCAGCCTGACAGGGGGCACTTACGAGCAGTACTTC.

The chain carries TRBV2 and TRBJ2-7, with 10 positions matching TRBD2. V was clipped by 1 base and J by 7 bases; unmatched bases: 7. CDR3 size: 15 residues. In germline, CDR1 is SNHLY, CDR2 FYNNEI. CDR3 DNA sequence: TGTGCCAGCAGTGAAGGTCTAGCGGGAGTTGGGGAGCAGTACTTC. Amino acid sequence: CASSEGLAGVGEQYF.

The chain employs TRBV11-2 and TRBJ2-3, with TRBD2 matching 12 bases. Germline V gene sequence: CDR1 SGHAT, CDR2 FQNNGV. The CDR3 totals 18 residues. The V gene end was trimmed by 5 bases and the J gene end by 4 bases; junction bases not matched to a gene: 13. The CDR3 sequence: CASSQGLAGSSFPDTQYF. DNA for the CDR3: TGTGCCAGCAGCCAAGGACTAGCGGGAAGTTCCTTCCCAGATACGCAGTATTTT.

The CDR3 loop reads CSVSSGVSYEQYF. The CDR3 nucleotides are TGCAGCGTTTCTAGCGGGGTCTCCTACGAGCAGTACTTC. V is TRBV29-1 and J is TRBJ2-7; 9 bases fit TRBD2. Germline V gene lookup returns CDR1 SQVTM and CDR2 ANQGSEA. This CDR3 region has 13 residues. V was pared by 5 bases and J by 0 bases, with 2 bases of the junction left unmatched.

The CDR3 loop is CASSLEASGGATQYF. The CDR3 coding sequence is TGTGCCAGCAGCTTAGAGGCTAGCGGAGGAGCGACCCAGTACTTC. J is TRBJ2-5 and V is TRBV7-2; 7 bases are a match to TRBD2. Germline values: CDR1 SGHTA, CDR2 FQGNSA. The CDR3 length is 15 residues. The V segment lost 1 base and the J segment 7 bases; nucleotides outside the gene matches: 9.

The chain uses TRBV6-1 and TRBJ2-7; TRBD2 aligns across 10 bases. The CDR3 has 14 residues. Germline CDR1 is MNHNS and CDR2 is SASEGT. Trimming cost V 6 bases and J 6 bases; bases outside gene matches: 8. Here the CDR3 DNA reads TGTGCCAGCAGAGCGGGAGGGCCGTTCACCGAGCAGTACTTC. Translating it yields CASRAGGPFTEQYF.

The chain couples TRBV5-1 to TRBJ2-3; 15 bases are a match to TRBD2. J lost 5 bases, V lost 2 bases, and 3 bases had no gene match. The CDR3 loop spans 16 amino acids. Germline V gene sequence: CDR1 SGHRS, CDR2 YFSETQ. CDR3 DNA: TGCGCCAGCAGCTTTGGGACTAGCGGGGGGAAAGATACGCAGTATTTT. The encoded protein is CASSFGTSGGKDTQYF.

The genes are TRBV5-8 and TRBJ2-5; 9 bases agree with TRBD2. V lost 0 bases, J lost 11 bases, and 8 bases stayed unmatched. Germline-derived CDR1 and CDR2 are SGHTS and YDEGEE. This CDR3 region has 14 residues. The CDR3 is CASSLVAGAGEQYF. For the CDR3, the DNA is TGTGCCAGCAGCTTGGTAGCGGGAGCGGGAGAGCAGTACTTC. The whole variable domain, remainder taken from reference TRBV5-8 and TRBJ2-5, is EAGVTQSPTHLIKTRGQQATLRCSPISGHTSVYWYQQALGLGLQFLLWYDEGEERNRGNFPPRFSGRQFPNYSSELNVNALELEDSALYLCASSLVAGAGEQYFGPGTRLLVL.

The V and J genes are TRBV18 and TRBJ2-6, with 7 bases identical to TRBD2. Germline loops: CDR1 KGHSH, CDR2 LQKENI. CDR3 length equals 17 residues. V shed 4 bases and J 0 bases; nucleotides not matched to a gene: 6. Here the CDR3 reads CASSRIAGSSGANVLTF. The CDR3 region has the DNA TGTGCCAGCTCACGTATAGCGGGTAGCTCTGGGGCCAACGTCCTGACTTTC.

The CDR3 bases are TGTGCCAGCAGCCTACGGGACTACGAGCAGTACTTC. It yields the protein CASSLRDYEQYF. The J gene is TRBJ2-7, the V gene TRBV13, with D possibly matching TRBD2 (5 bases). The V end was cut by 5 bases, the J end by 3 bases, with 8 bases between. The CDR3 is 12 amino acids. The germline CDR1 and CDR2 sequences are PRHDT and FYEKMQ (reference sequence).